The 18 T cell receptor beta chains in this list originate from one sample, sequenced in a study of T cell repertoires in cytomegalovirus infection. TCRdb reanalysed the reads using MiXCR and keeps one entry per CDR3 protein. The table has about 220,000 distinct CDR3 sequences, roughly 34% seen once. No antigens are known for them. Material: CD8+ T cells from cultured PBMCs, obtained from culture after CMV antigen stimulation. These receptors originate from a human donor in good health (CMV status not recorded). Some clones in this sample may be carry-over from other donors' samples.

The J gene is TRBJ1-5, the V gene TRBV12-3 or TRBV12-4; the match to TRBD1 covers 9 bases. This CDR3 is built from 18 residues. With V trimmed by 5 bases and J by 0 bases, 11 bases remained unmatched. The CDR3 region has the DNA TGTGCCAGCAGTCCAACAGACAGGGGGATTTATAGCAATCAGCCCCAGCATTTT. Residues: CASSPTDRGIYSNQPQHF.

This clonotype has just a few counts. The V call is TRBV7-6, the J call TRBJ2-1; D is uncertain. In germline, CDR1 is SGHVS, CDR2 FNYEAQ. This CDR3 is 15 amino acids long. Trimming cost V 5 bases and J 0 bases, with 11 bases left between them. The CDR3, as DNA: TGTGCCAGCAGCCCCCAGGATAGCTCCTACAATGAGCAGTTCTTC. Protein: CASSPQDSSYNEQFF.

V and J are TRBV29-1 and TRBJ2-3; TRBD1 agrees at 12 bases. V trimming: 6 bases; J trimming: 2 bases; junction bases outside the gene matches: 3. This CDR3 contains 14 residues. Germline CDR1 and CDR2: SQVTM and ANQGSEA. CDR3 DNA sequence: TGCAGCGTACGGGACAGGGGGCACACAGATACGCAGTATTTT. Protein: CSVRDRGHTDTQYF.

CDR3 nucleotides: TGTGCCAGCAGCTTGGTGCCAGATAGGAGCTATGGCTACACCTTC. Residues: CASSLVPDRSYGYTF. The chain employs TRBV5-8 and TRBJ1-2, with unresolved D. CDR3 length: 15 residues. CDR1 and CDR2 (germline): SGHTS, YDEGEE. Trimming removed 0 bases from V and 4 bases from J, with 13 bases in between. The whole variable domain, filled in from reference TRBV5-8 and TRBJ1-2, reads EAGVTQSPTHLIKTRGQQATLRCSPISGHTSVYWYQQALGLGLQFLLWYDEGEERNRGNFPPRFSGRQFPNYSSELNVNALELEDSALYLCASSLVPDRSYGYTFGSGTRLTVV.

This chain's CDR3 is CASSYSGETNYGYTF. For the CDR3, the DNA is TGTGCCAGCAGTTACTCGGGGGAGACTAACTATGGCTACACCTTC. V and J are TRBV6-5 and TRBJ1-2; D is possibly TRBD1 (5 bases). The germline V gene has CDR1 MNHEY and CDR2 SVGAGI. The ends were cut back, 0 bases at V and 0 bases at J, with 8 bases in the middle. The CDR3 sequence is 15 residues long.

This clonotype came up a few times. The rearrangement joins TRBV7-9 to TRBJ2-1; no clear D gene. Germline values: CDR1 SEHNR, CDR2 FQNEAQ (reference sequence). Trimming removed 3 bases from V and 6 bases from J, with 6 bases in between. The CDR3 is made up of 12 amino acids. CDR3 in DNA: TGTGCCAGCAGCTTCAGACCCAATGAGCAGTTCTTC. Its protein is CASSFRPNEQFF.

This clonotype was observed many times. The rearrangement joins TRBV7-2 to TRBJ2-7; D not certain. The V gene lost 0 bases and the J gene lost 2 bases, with 14 bases spanning the gap. Germline-derived CDR1 and CDR2 are SGHTA and FQGNSA. The CDR3 runs 16 residues. DNA of the CDR3: TGTGCCAGCAGCTTAGCGGGTTTTCCCACGACCTACGAGCAGTACTTC. Its translation: CASSLAGFPTTYEQYF.

This clonotype was recorded a few times. The rearrangement links TRBV7-8 to TRBJ1-3; no reliable D call. This CDR3 contains 11 residues. The germline V gene encodes CDR1 SGHVS and CDR2 FQNEAQ. Trimming stripped 4 bases from V and 2 bases from J, with 0 bases between. This chain's CDR3 is CASSSGNTIYF. The CDR3 nucleotides are TGTGCCAGCAGCTCTGGAAACACCATATATTTT.

This clonotype occurred a few times. The CDR3 is CASSQGNNSPLHF. The DNA for the CDR3 is TGCGCCAGCAGCCAAGGGAACAATTCACCCCTCCACTTT. The chain joins TRBV4-1 to TRBJ1-6; D unresolved. This CDR3 contains 13 residues. Germline V gene lookup returns CDR1 MGHRA and CDR2 YSYEKL. V was trimmed by 1 base and J by 7 bases, leaving 5 bases between them.

The chain joins TRBV28 to TRBJ1-5; D is perhaps TRBD1 (5 bases). This CDR3 is 14 amino acids long. V lost 7 bases and J lost 6, with 16 bases in between. Germline CDR1 MDHEN, CDR2 SYDVKM. The CDR3 here is CASTSPVGGQPQHF. The CDR3, as DNA: TGTGCCAGCACCTCACCCGTTGGGGGTCAGCCCCAGCATTTT.

This clonotype was picked up one time. This chain links TRBV6-7 with TRBJ2-1; maybe TRBD1 (6 bases). TRBV6-7 falls under the ORF class, with uncertain function. The length of the CDR3 is 12 residues. The V and J ends lost 6 bases and 8 bases respectively, with 11 bases between them. The CDR3 DNA is TGTGCCAGCAGCTCCCAGGGGTATGAGCAGTTCTTC. Residues: CASSSQGYEQFF.

The table lists this clonotype with a few counts. The genes are TRBV6-6 and TRBJ1-1; no firm D call. V was trimmed by 4 bases and J by 4 bases, leaving 16 bases between them. The germline gives CDR1 MNHNY, CDR2 SVGAGI (reference sequence). The length of the CDR3 is 15 residues. CDR3 region: CASSLSSRTGTEAFF. The CDR3 bases are TGTGCCAGCAGTTTATCCTCTCGGACGGGCACTGAAGCTTTCTTT.

This clonotype was seen only a few times. V is TRBV7-6 and J is TRBJ1-1, with 10 positions matching TRBD1. The germline V gene encodes CDR1 SGHVS and CDR2 FNYEAQ. V lost 1 base to trimming and J lost 8 bases; unmatched junction nucleotides: 1. The CDR3 is 13 residues long. The CDR3: CASSLETGGEAFF. The CDR3, as DNA: TGTGCCAGCAGCTTAGAGACAGGGGGCGAAGCTTTCTTT.

Notes on this clonotype: A read error may produce the germline difference seen at one junction end. The J gene is TRBJ1-1, the V gene TRBV12-5, with D possibly being TRBD1 (5 bases). The CDR3 is made up of 13 amino acids. Germline CDR1 reads LGHNT; CDR2 reads FRNRAP. This CDR3 reads CASGGGGFSGACF. The CDR3 coding sequence is TGTGCTAGTGGGGGGGGGGGGTTTAGCGGTGCTTGCTTT.

The J gene is TRBJ2-1, the V gene TRBV20-1; 7 bases fit TRBD1. This CDR3 has 16 residues. Trimming took 0 bases from V and 0 from J; bases not matched to a gene: 5. Germline CDR1 reads DFQATT; CDR2 reads SNEGSKA (reference sequence). The CDR3 nucleotides read TGCAGTGCTAGAGAGACAGGGACCAGCTCCTACAATGAGCAGTTCTTC. Its translation: CSARETGTSSYNEQFF.

The gene calls are TRBV28 and TRBJ2-1; tentatively, D is TRBD1 (6 bases). Germline CDR1 reads MDHEN; CDR2 reads SYDVKM. Trimming pared 5 bases from V and 7 bases from J, leaving 15 bases between. The length of the CDR3 is 14 residues. CDR3 sequence: CASSTTNRENEQFF. In DNA, the CDR3 is TGTGCCAGCAGTACCACTAACAGGGAAAATGAGCAGTTCTTC.

The chain combines TRBV12-3 or TRBV12-4 with TRBJ1-6, with unresolved D. The CDR3 runs to 15 residues. V lost 6 bases and J lost 10, with 19 bases in between. The CDR3 reads CASRPNRALGSPLHF. The CDR3 nucleotides are TGTGCCAGCAGACCAAACCGGGCCTTGGGCTCACCCCTCCACTTT.

This chain connects TRBV20-1 to TRBJ1-1; 8 bases match TRBD1. The CDR3 length is 13 residues. Per germline, CDR1 DFQATT and CDR2 SNEGSKA (reference sequence). V dropped 2 bases and J dropped 4; count of bases not matched to a gene: 3. DNA for the CDR3: TGCAGTGCTAGACCGGACAGGGCCACTGAAGCTTTCTTT. Residues: CSARPDRATEAFF.